A single sample is the source of the 25 T cell receptor beta chains below, sequenced in a study of blood T cell repertoires in COVID-19. Profiled with immunoSEQ multiplex PCR; TCRdb holds only in-frame clones, not every one. The sample has 45,000 to 55,000 clones, about 79% seen once. The sequenced sample was peripheral blood. These receptors originate from a man older than 75 with COVID-19, enrolled during active disease.

V gene TRBV19 combines with J gene TRBJ1-2; unclear D gene. V gave up 7 bases and J gave up 0 bases, with 21 bases separating them. The CDR3 has 17 amino acids. CDR1 and CDR2 (germline): LNHDA, SQIVND (reference sequence). CDR3 in amino acids: CASTTYIRAGANYGYTF. The CDR3 bases are TGTGCCAGTACCACATACATCCGGGCGGGAGCTAACTATGGCTACACCTTC.

The CDR3 DNA reads TGTGCCAGCAGCCCAAGGACTAGCGGGGGAAATGGCGAGCAGTACTTC. Its protein product is CASSPRTSGGNGEQYF. The rearrangement uses TRBV7-8 and TRBJ2-7, with 13 bases aligning to TRBD2. The length of the CDR3 is 16 residues. V lost 5 bases to trimming and J lost 6 bases; unmatched junction nucleotides: 10. CDR1 and CDR2 from the germline V gene are SGHVS and FQNEAQ.

The chain recombines TRBV10-2 with TRBJ2-5; TRBD2 agrees at 8 bases. There are 12 residues in the CDR3. Germline CDR1 and CDR2: WSHSY and SAAADI. The junction had 0 bases not matched to a gene; V was cut back by 6 bases and J by 3 bases. The CDR3 region has the DNA TGCGCCAGCAGGGGACTAGAAGAGACCCAGTACTTC. Amino acid sequence: CASRGLEETQYF.

The V and J genes are TRBV18 and TRBJ1-6; 11 nucleotides line up with TRBD1. Germline V CDR1 and CDR2: KGHSH, LQKENI. The ends lost 3 bases at V and 8 bases at J; junction bases unmatched: 9. The CDR3 sequence is 17 residues long. The CDR3: CASSPSLPGQGDSPLHF. As DNA, the CDR3 is TGTGCCAGCTCACCTAGTCTTCCGGGACAGGGGGATTCACCCCTCCACTTT.

This clone has only a few counts. The chain links TRBV27 to TRBJ1-5; D not resolved. The CDR3 covers 15 residues. Deletions cut 6 bases from V and 0 bases from J, with 12 bases between. Germline V lookup: CDR1 MNHEY, CDR2 SMNVEV (reference sequence). This CDR3 is CASRGDTPSNQPQHF. CDR3 coding DNA: TGTGCCAGCAGGGGAGACACCCCTAGCAATCAGCCCCAGCATTTT.

V usage is TRBV6-2 or TRBV6-3 and J usage is TRBJ1-1, with D possibly matching TRBD1 (5 bases). Deletions cut 2 bases from V and 5 bases from J, with 12 bases between. CDR3 size: 14 residues. From germline, CDR1 is MNHEY and CDR2 SVGEGT. DNA of the CDR3: TGTGCCAGCAGTTACACCAGAAGACAGACTGAAGCTTTCTTT. This sequence encodes CASSYTRRQTEAFF.

The rearrangement uses TRBV6-2 or TRBV6-3 and TRBJ1-5; the D gene is possibly TRBD1 (5 bases). CDR1 and CDR2 (germline): MNHEY, SVGEGT. Trimming stripped 2 bases from V and 3 bases from J, with 17 bases between. This CDR3 spans 17 amino acids. The CDR3 region has the DNA TGTGCCAGCAGTTACGAAGCGGGAGGGGCCAACAATCAGCCCCAGCATTTT. Protein sequence: CASSYEAGGANNQPQHF.

V and J are TRBV10-2 and TRBJ2-1; tentatively, D is TRBD2 (6 bases). This CDR3 has 15 residues. Germline CDR1 and CDR2: WSHSY and SAAADI. V shed 5 bases and J shed 7 bases, with 18 bases lying between them. This CDR3 is CASSLPGLHGNEQFF. The DNA for the CDR3 is TGCGCCAGCAGTCTACCGGGACTGCACGGGAATGAGCAGTTCTTC.

The CDR3 spells CATSSVDGYTF. In nucleotides, the CDR3 is TGTGCCACCAGTAGCGTGGATGGCTACACCTTC. The V and J genes are TRBV24-1 and TRBJ1-2; D gene unclear. This CDR3 region has 11 residues. Germline V gives CDR1 KGHDR, CDR2 SFDVKD. Between the trimmed V and J ends, which lost 6 bases and 6 bases, there was a span of 7 bases.

J is TRBJ2-7 and V is TRBV14; D perhaps matches TRBD2 (6 bases). The length of the CDR3 is 14 residues. The V gene's germline CDR1 is SGHDN and CDR2 FVKESK. V was clipped by 2 bases and J by 0 bases, with 8 bases between them. CDR3 sequence: CASSQQGLSYEQYF. The CDR3 DNA reads as TGTGCCAGCAGCCAACAGGGACTCTCCTACGAGCAGTACTTC.

The chain employs TRBV5-6 and TRBJ2-1; the D gene is possibly TRBD1 (6 bases). Trimming cost V 4 bases and J 0 bases, with 11 bases left between them. This CDR3 has 15 amino acids. CDR1 is SGHDT, CDR2 YYEEEE, per germline. CDR3 nucleotides: TGTGCCAGCAGCCCGGACAGCAGCTCCTACAATGAGCAGTTCTTC. Translating it yields CASSPDSSSYNEQFF.

This rearrangement joins TRBV7-2 to TRBJ2-1; 13 nucleotides align to TRBD2. Germline V gene data show CDR1 as SGHTA and CDR2 as FQGNSA. V was clipped by 3 bases and J by 8 bases; unmatched bases: 4. The CDR3 extends over 15 amino acids. This CDR3 is CASSLSGLAGYEQFF. CDR3 nucleotides: TGTGCCAGCAGCTTGTCGGGACTAGCGGGATATGAGCAGTTCTTC.

The CDR3 region is CSVGLSGADTQYF. For the CDR3, the DNA is TGCAGCGTTGGACTTAGCGGTGCAGATACGCAGTATTTT. The rearrangement uses TRBV29-1 and TRBJ2-3, with D maybe TRBD2 (6 bases). Germline assignment: CDR1 SQVTM and CDR2 ANQGSEA. CDR3 size: 13 residues. Trimming cost V 4 bases and J 4 bases, with 12 bases left between them.

This clone was seen a few times. The V and J genes are TRBV5-5 and TRBJ1-1; 9 bases match TRBD1. This CDR3 has 14 amino acids. J lost 5 bases, V lost 5 bases, and 7 bases had no gene match. Germline V lookup: CDR1 SGHKS, CDR2 YYEKEE (reference sequence). CDR3 DNA sequence: TGTGCCAGCAGATCAGACAGGGGGAAAACTGAAGCTTTCTTT. As protein: CASRSDRGKTEAFF.

The CDR3 nucleotides read TGTGCCAGCAGCACACAGGGAAACACTGAAGCTTTCTTT. The encoded protein is CASSTQGNTEAFF. The chain links TRBV7-9 to TRBJ1-1; a weak D match, TRBD1 (6 bases). In germline, CDR1 is SEHNR, CDR2 FQNEAQ (reference sequence). V lost 5 bases, J lost 2 bases, and 9 bases lay in between. CDR3 size: 13 residues.

The chain employs TRBV2 and TRBJ1-2; a possible D gene is TRBD1 (5 bases). In germline, CDR1 is SNHLY, CDR2 FYNNEI. The CDR3 has 13 residues. Between the trimmed V and J ends, which lost 11 bases and 8 bases, there was a span of 21 bases. In DNA form, the CDR3 reads TGTGCCCGCGGGGAGGGCAGGGCAAACGGCTACACCTTC. Translating it yields CARGEGRANGYTF.

This chain connects TRBV24-1 to TRBJ2-3; D might be TRBD1 (7 bases). The V end was cut by 8 bases, the J end by 3 bases, with 11 bases between. The CDR3 has 13 residues. Germline-derived CDR1 and CDR2 are KGHDR and SFDVKD. In DNA form, the CDR3 reads TGTGCCACCAAGACAGGGAGGACAGATACGCAGTATTTT. It specifies CATKTGRTDTQYF.

As DNA, the CDR3 is TGTGCCAGCAGACCCATCGACAGGAGGAAAGAGACCCAGTACTTC. Protein: CASRPIDRRKETQYF. The rearrangement links TRBV28 to TRBJ2-5; tentatively, D is TRBD1 (6 bases). CDR3 length: 15 amino acids. V dropped 6 bases and J dropped 3 bases, with 17 bases sitting between them. CDR1 and CDR2 (germline): MDHEN, SYDVKM.

V is TRBV6-2 or TRBV6-3 and J is TRBJ2-3; D possibly corresponds to TRBD1 (6 bases). Germline loops: CDR1 MNHEY, CDR2 SVGEGT. The ends were cut back, 7 bases at V and 3 bases at J, with 14 bases in the middle. This CDR3 comprises 14 residues. DNA of the CDR3: TGTGCCAGCACCCCCTTGGACAGTACAGATACGCAGTATTTT. Encoded protein: CASTPLDSTDTQYF.

The V and J genes are TRBV20-1 and TRBJ2-5, with D perhaps matching TRBD2 (5 bases). From germline, CDR1 is DFQATT and CDR2 SNEGSKA (reference sequence). The V end lost 3 bases, the J end lost 7 bases, and 15 bases lay between the germline ends. The CDR3 consists of 13 residues. The DNA of the CDR3 is TGCAGTGCTAGTTTTGAACCCCGGGGGACCCAGTACTTC. Protein sequence: CSASFEPRGTQYF.

V gene TRBV7-9 combines with J gene TRBJ1-6, with D possibly being TRBD1 (6 bases). Looked up from germline, CDR1 is SEHNR and CDR2 is FQNEAQ (reference sequence). The CDR3 sequence is 14 residues long. The V end lost 5 bases, the J end lost 4 bases, and 9 bases lay between the germline ends. CDR3 sequence: CASSPTGYNSPLHF. The DNA of the CDR3 is TGTGCCAGCAGCCCCACAGGGTATAATTCACCCCTCCACTTT.

V and J are TRBV19 and TRBJ1-1, with a weak D call TRBD1 (5 bases). In germline, CDR1 is LNHDA, CDR2 SQIVND (reference sequence). The CDR3 runs to 13 residues. V was clipped by 11 bases and J by 5 bases, with 18 bases between them. The CDR3 region is CASTRAGRTEAFF. In nucleotides, the CDR3 is TGTGCCTCGACCCGGGCAGGGAGGACTGAAGCTTTCTTT.

The rearrangement joins TRBV6-1 to TRBJ1-2; 7 positions agree with TRBD1. V was pared by 3 bases and J by 8 bases, with 9 bases of the junction left unmatched. Germline lookup yields CDR1 MNHNS and CDR2 SASEGT. This CDR3 has 14 residues. CDR3 sequence reads: CASSDEDRVLGYTF. The CDR3 region has the DNA TGTGCCAGCAGTGACGAAGACAGGGTATTGGGCTACACCTTC.

The chain combines TRBV10-3 with TRBJ1-3; no clear D. Germline lookup yields CDR1 ENHRY and CDR2 SYGVKD. This CDR3 is built from 15 residues. Between the trimmed V and J ends, which lost 7 bases and 8 bases, there was a span of 21 bases. This chain's CDR3 is CAITNFPGKEDTIYF. CDR3 DNA: TGTGCCATCACCAACTTCCCGGGAAAGGAAGACACCATATATTTT.

This clone was detected once. This chain uses TRBV30 with TRBJ1-3; D remains ambiguous. From germline, CDR1 is GTSNPN and CDR2 SVGIG (reference sequence). The germline V and J ends were trimmed by 5 bases and 0 bases, with 5 bases remaining between them. This CDR3 region has 12 residues. CDR3 sequence: CAWQDSGNTIYF. The CDR3 bases are TGTGCCTGGCAGGACTCTGGAAACACCATATATTTT.